A single sample gave rise to the 21 T cell receptor beta chains below, sequenced in a study of T cell responses to AZD1222 COVID-19 vaccine (dated by TCRdb to about 2021). The time point label for this specimen denotes: about 28 days (+/-7) after the second vaccine dose. Libraries were constructed by the immunoSEQ multiplex PCR assay. TCRdb obtained this table from immuneACCESS and retained in-frame rearrangements with V and J assigned. These tables miss some clones; where compared with another copy, unresolved V genes account for less than half of the shortfall, and the remainder is unexplained. In this sample the table shows tens of thousands of clones, 88% of which occur a single time. The ten largest clones take up 2.5% to 3% of the sample. Sequencing was performed on peripheral blood, taken 28 days after the second AZD1222 dose. The receptors come from an adult who received the AZD1222 COVID-19 vaccine.

The V call is TRBV28, the J call TRBJ2-7; D not resolved. Trimming shortened V by 5 bases and J by 2 bases, and 7 bases separated the two germline ends. Germline CDR1 is MDHEN and CDR2 is SYDVKM. The CDR3 sequence is 12 residues long. CDR3 sequence (DNA): TGTGCCAGCAGTCCTAGGGCCTACGAGCAGTACTTC. Protein product: CASSPRAYEQYF. Full variable domain (missing parts from reference TRBV28 and TRBJ2-7): DVKVTQSSRYLVKRTGEKVFLECVQDMDHENMFWYRQDPGLGLRLIYFSYDVKMKEKGDIPEGYSVSREKKERFSLILESASTNQTSMYLCASSPRAYEQYFGPGTRLTVT.

V and J are TRBV19 and TRBJ2-5; TRBD2 matches 11 bases. This CDR3 has 16 amino acids. Germline CDR1 LNHDA, CDR2 SQIVND (reference sequence). Trimming took 4 bases from V and 4 from J; bases not matched to a gene: 8. The CDR3 DNA reads TGTGCCAGTAGTAAAACTAGCGGGGGCACAGGAGAGACCCAGTACTTC. This gives the protein CASSKTSGGTGETQYF.

The J gene is TRBJ1-2, the V gene TRBV9; 9 nucleotides align to TRBD1. Trimming cost V 5 bases and J 6 bases; bases outside gene matches: 11. This CDR3 has 15 amino acids. Germline V lookup: CDR1 SGDLS, CDR2 YYNGEE. The CDR3 loop is CASRPGWGQGHGYTF. CDR3 DNA sequence: TGTGCCAGCAGGCCGGGTTGGGGACAGGGCCATGGCTACACCTTC.

The chain couples TRBV2 to TRBJ2-2, with D hard to call. Deletions cut 6 bases from V and 3 bases from J, with 11 bases between. Per germline, CDR1 SNHLY and CDR2 FYNNEI. The CDR3 runs to 14 residues. Here the CDR3 DNA reads TGTGCCAGCAGGCCCGAACGTGACACCGGGGAGCTGTTTTTT. Its translation: CASRPERDTGELFF. Together with reference TRBV2 and TRBJ2-2, the CDR3 gives the full variable domain: EPEVTQTPSHQVTQMGQEVILRCVPISNHLYFYWYRQILGQKVEFLVSFYNNEISEKSEIFDDQFSVERPDGSNFTLKIRSTKLEDSAMYFCASRPERDTGELFFGEGSRLTVL.

The chain carries TRBV19 and TRBJ2-1, with D possibly being TRBD1 (6 bases). This CDR3 spans 13 amino acids. The germline gives CDR1 LNHDA, CDR2 SQIVND (reference sequence). Trimming left V 0 bases short and J 8 bases short, with 8 bases between. The DNA of the CDR3 is TGTGCCAGTAGTATAGACAGGGGTGATGAGCAGTTCTTC. Translated, it gives CASSIDRGDEQFF.

CDR3 DNA: TGTGCCACCAGTCTGGGACTAGCGGGGGGAAGAGATACGCAGTATTTT. Encoded protein: CATSLGLAGGRDTQYF. The genes are TRBV24-1 and TRBJ2-3, with TRBD2 matching 15 bases. The CDR3 spans 16 residues. With V trimmed by 6 bases and J by 5 bases, 5 bases remained unmatched. Germline values: CDR1 KGHDR, CDR2 SFDVKD.

This chain uses TRBV19 with TRBJ1-5; 10 bases match TRBD1. Trimming at V came to 9 bases and at J to 1 base, leaving 6 bases not matched to a gene. Germline V lookup: CDR1 LNHDA, CDR2 SQIVND (reference sequence). The CDR3 sequence is 15 residues long. CDR3 residues: CASRETGGSNQPQHF. The CDR3 region has the DNA TGTGCCAGCAGGGAGACAGGGGGCAGCAATCAGCCCCAGCATTTT.

The rearrangement links TRBV5-1 to TRBJ1-1; 8 bases are shared with TRBD1. In germline, CDR1 is SGHRS, CDR2 YFSETQ. The J segment lost 8 bases and the V segment lost 4 bases, leaving 4 bases of the junction unmatched. CDR3 length equals 12 residues. The CDR3 coding sequence is TGCGCCAGCAGCCTTGGACAGGGAGAAGCTTTCTTT. Protein sequence: CASSLGQGEAFF.

CDR3 protein: CASSQPRTGVTGNTIYF. As DNA, the CDR3 is TGCGCCAGCAGCCAACCACGGACAGGGGTAACTGGAAACACCATATATTTT. The V call is TRBV4-1, the J call TRBJ1-3, with 9 bases identical to TRBD1. The CDR3 extends over 17 amino acids. Germline V CDR1 and CDR2: MGHRA, YSYEKL. V shed 2 bases and J 2 bases; nucleotides not matched to a gene: 7.

The chain combines TRBV12-3 or TRBV12-4 with TRBJ2-1; possible D gene TRBD2, 7 bases. This CDR3 is built from 13 residues. The V gene lost 8 bases and the J gene lost 5 bases, with 13 bases spanning the gap. CDR3 nucleotides: TGTGCCAGCCGCCCGGGGGGCCACAATGAGCAGTTCTTC. The encoded protein is CASRPGGHNEQFF.

This chain connects TRBV6-5 to TRBJ2-3; 9 bases align to TRBD1. Germline V gives CDR1 MNHEY, CDR2 SVGAGI. This CDR3 comprises 15 residues. Trimming removed 2 bases from V and 6 bases from J; junction bases left unmatched: 6. The CDR3 loop reads CASSYLGQGSDTQYF. The CDR3 DNA is TGTGCCAGCAGTTACCTTGGACAGGGGTCGGATACGCAGTATTTT.

The V call is TRBV7-2, the J call TRBJ2-3; 7 positions agree with TRBD1. The CDR3 consists of 14 residues. The V segment lost 2 bases and the J segment 1 base; nucleotides outside the gene matches: 0. Germline-derived CDR1 and CDR2 are SGHTA and FQGNSA. The CDR3 DNA is TGTGCCAGCAGCTTAAGGGGGCGCACAGATACGCAGTATTTT. Translated, it gives CASSLRGRTDTQYF.

The chain carries TRBV7-2 and TRBJ2-2, with TRBD2 identical over 8 bases. CDR1 and CDR2 (germline): SGHTA, FQGNSA. With 2 bases clipped from V and 3 bases from J, the junction kept 5 bases outside the gene matches. The CDR3 is made up of 16 amino acids. As DNA, the CDR3 is TGTGCCAGCAGCTTAACGAGCGGGGGTGACACCGGGGAGCTGTTTTTT. This translates into CASSLTSGGDTGELFF.

This chain links TRBV19 with TRBJ1-1, with 9 bases lining up with TRBD1. CDR3 length equals 16 residues. The V segment lost 10 bases and the J segment 3 bases; nucleotides outside the gene matches: 15. Germline assignment: CDR1 LNHDA and CDR2 SQIVND (reference sequence). As DNA, the CDR3 is TGTGCCACCAGGGATTGGGGGACAGGGAAAGACACTGAAGCTTTCTTT. Its protein product is CATRDWGTGKDTEAFF.

The CDR3 loop reads CASRPGTGGNEQFF. The CDR3 DNA follows: TGTGCCAGCAGACCCGGGACAGGGGGCAATGAGCAGTTCTTC. The chain couples TRBV6-6 to TRBJ2-1; 11 bases match TRBD1. Trimming cost V 6 bases and J 6 bases; bases outside gene matches: 4. CDR3 length: 14 amino acids. Germline CDR1 is MNHNY and CDR2 is SVGAGI (reference sequence).

This clone appeared once. The chain carries TRBV11-2 and TRBJ2-5; the D gene could be TRBD1 or TRBD2 (6 bases each). Germline assignment: CDR1 SGHAT and CDR2 FQNNGV. The V and J ends lost 4 bases and 1 base respectively, with 10 bases between them. The CDR3 totals 14 residues. This CDR3 reads CASSSTGAQETQYF. The CDR3 DNA follows: TGTGCCAGCAGCTCCACGGGGGCCCAAGAGACCCAGTACTTC.

Only one count was recorded for this clone. The V call is TRBV27, the J call TRBJ2-7, with 9 bases aligning to TRBD1. The CDR3 covers 16 residues. Trimming removed 5 bases from V and 4 bases from J; junction bases left unmatched: 12. Looked up from germline, CDR1 is MNHEY and CDR2 is SMNVEV (reference sequence). In DNA, the CDR3 is TGTGCCAGCAGTAAGTCAGGGACAGGGAGAATTTACGAGCAGTACTTC. It codes for CASSKSGTGRIYEQYF.

The chain has TRBV2 and TRBJ1-2; no clear D gene. Germline V lookup: CDR1 SNHLY, CDR2 FYNNEI. The CDR3 totals 14 residues. Trimming cost V 7 bases and J 4 bases, with 16 bases left between them. The CDR3 spells CASNPAPGGYGYTF. The CDR3 nucleotides read TGTGCCAGCAACCCCGCCCCGGGAGGCTATGGCTACACCTTC.

This chain uses TRBV18 with TRBJ1-1, with D possibly TRBD1 on 5 matching bases. The CDR3 spans 14 residues. Between the trimmed V and J ends, which lost 3 bases and 1 base, there was a span of 9 bases. Germline values: CDR1 KGHSH, CDR2 LQKENI. CDR3 DNA sequence: TGTGCCAGCTCACCGGGGGGAGGGAACACTGAAGCTTTCTTT. Translated: CASSPGGGNTEAFF. Together with reference TRBV18 and TRBJ1-1, the CDR3 gives the full variable domain: NAGVMQNPRHLVRRRGQEARLRCSPMKGHSHVYWYRQLPEEGLKFMVYLQKENIIDESGMPKERFSAEFPKEGPSILRIQQVVRGDSAAYFCASSPGGGNTEAFFGQGTRLTVV.

The chain combines TRBV24-1 with TRBJ1-5; no firm D call. The V gene lost 5 bases and the J gene lost 0 bases, with 7 bases spanning the gap. CDR1 is KGHDR and CDR2 is SFDVKD in the germline V gene. The CDR3 runs to 14 residues. This chain's CDR3 is CATSATDSNQPQHF. The CDR3 nucleotides read TGTGCCACCAGTGCCACAGATAGCAATCAGCCCCAGCATTTT.

This sequence joins TRBV21-1 and TRBJ2-1; the tabulated D call, TRBD1, remains unverified against the DNA. TRBV21-1 is labeled a pseudogene. This CDR3 is built from 12 residues. The CDR3 here is CARQGSDNEQFF. CDR3 DNA sequence: TGTGCCAGACAGGGTTCGGACAATGAGCAGTTCTTC.